These T cell receptor beta chains were read from a single sample in a study of graft-versus-host responses after intestinal transplantation. Profiling relied on immunoSEQ multiplex PCR, and the TCRdb table lists in-frame clones only, not all of them. The sample contains 17,000 or so clones, less than 50% of which appear only once. The sample in question was alloreactive CD8+ T cells from a mixed lymphocyte reaction culture, obtained before intestinal transplant. These receptors were taken from a human patient who received an intestinal transplant. Both conserved end residues are part of each CDR3. The D gene is left open where the match is weak. Size is stated for part of the rows, as once, few or many counts, or as a class when the clone is expanded.

size	V	J	D	DNA	CDR3
-	TRBV5-1	TRBJ1-2	-	TGCGCCAGCAGCTCCGGGCCCCGCGATTTGGACTATGGCTACACCTTC	CASSSGPRDLDYGYTF
medium-sized	TRBV7-9	TRBJ2-7	-	TGTGCTTTGGAGGGGGACACGTCCTACGAGCAGTACTTC	CALEGDTSYEQYF
-	TRBV4-3	TRBJ2-3	-	TGCGCCAGCAGGGGCGCAGATACGCAGTATTTT	CASRGADTQYF
-	TRBV6-5	TRBJ1-1	-	TGTGCCAGCAGTTACTCCCCCGGACAGCGGGACACTGAAGCTTTCTTT	CASSYSPGQRDTEAFF
once	TRBV13	TRBJ2-5	-	TGTGCCAGCAGCTTAGAAGCGGACCAAGAGACCCAGTACTTC	CASSLEADQETQYF
medium-sized	TRBV7-9	TRBJ2-1	-	TGTGCCAGCAGCCCGGACTACAATGAGCAGTTCTTC	CASSPDYNEQFF
-	TRBV27	TRBJ2-7	-	TGTGCCAGCAGTCCGACGGCCTACGAGCAGTACTTC	CASSPTAYEQYF
few	TRBV5-1	TRBJ2-1	TRBD2	TGCGCCAGCAGGCCCGGGACTAGCGGTAATAATGAGCAGTTCTTC	CASRPGTSGNNEQFF
-	TRBV9	TRBJ2-7	-	TGTGCCAGCAGCGTAGGAGGACTTTTTTCCTACGAGCAGTACTTC	CASSVGGLFSYEQYF
-	TRBV5-1	TRBJ1-2	TRBD1	TGCGCCAGCAGCTTGGTTGCAGGGGGCTACTATGGCTACACCTTC	CASSLVAGGYYGYTF
-	TRBV23-1	TRBJ2-7	-	TGCGCCTTGCTTACTACGGTCTACGAGCAGTACTTC	CALLTTVYEQYF
-	TRBV21-1	TRBJ1-2	-	TGTGCCAGCCTAAGGGGGGGGCGTTGCTTCTATGGCTACACCTTC	CASLRGGRCFYGYTF
medium-sized	TRBV28	TRBJ1-5	TRBD1	TGTGCCAGCAGTTTCTTCGGACAGGGTGAAGGTCAGCCCCAGCATTTT	CASSFFGQGEGQPQHF
-	TRBV5-4	TRBJ2-7	TRBD2	TGTGCCAGCAGCTGGAGGACTAGCGGGTTCTCCTACGAGCAGTACTTC	CASSWRTSGFSYEQYF
-	TRBV4-1	TRBJ2-7	TRBD2	TGTGCCAGCAGCTTGGCGTCTAGCGGCTACGAGCAGTACTTC	CASSLASSGYEQYF
-	TRBV19	TRBJ1-2	-	TGTGCCAGTAGTATAGCCAGTTGGAACTATGGCTACACCTTC	CASSIASWNYGYTF
-	TRBV5-1	TRBJ2-7	TRBD1	TGCGCCAGCAGCTTGGTGTGGGGACAGGGGGTCACGGTCGCCTACGAGCAGTACTTC	CASSLVWGQGVTVAYEQYF
medium-sized	TRBV9	TRBJ2-6	-	TGTGCCAGCAGCGAATCCGGGACTTTAGGGGCCAACGTCCTGACTTTC	CASSESGTLGANVLTF
few	TRBV5-1	TRBJ1-5	-	TGCGCCAGCAGCCCTGGGGGGGGTCAGCCCCAGCATTTT	CASSPGGGQPQHF
-	TRBV30	TRBJ1-2	-	TGTGCCTGGAGTGTACAAGTAGACTATGGCTACACCTTC	CAWSVQVDYGYTF
-	TRBV29-1	TRBJ2-7	-	TGCAGCGTTGGGGCCAGGCCTTACGAGCAGTACTTC	CSVGARPYEQYF
-	TRBV5-8	TRBJ2-7	-	TGTGCCAGCAGCTCCCGCAGGGGATCCTACGAGCAGTACTTC	CASSSRRGSYEQYF